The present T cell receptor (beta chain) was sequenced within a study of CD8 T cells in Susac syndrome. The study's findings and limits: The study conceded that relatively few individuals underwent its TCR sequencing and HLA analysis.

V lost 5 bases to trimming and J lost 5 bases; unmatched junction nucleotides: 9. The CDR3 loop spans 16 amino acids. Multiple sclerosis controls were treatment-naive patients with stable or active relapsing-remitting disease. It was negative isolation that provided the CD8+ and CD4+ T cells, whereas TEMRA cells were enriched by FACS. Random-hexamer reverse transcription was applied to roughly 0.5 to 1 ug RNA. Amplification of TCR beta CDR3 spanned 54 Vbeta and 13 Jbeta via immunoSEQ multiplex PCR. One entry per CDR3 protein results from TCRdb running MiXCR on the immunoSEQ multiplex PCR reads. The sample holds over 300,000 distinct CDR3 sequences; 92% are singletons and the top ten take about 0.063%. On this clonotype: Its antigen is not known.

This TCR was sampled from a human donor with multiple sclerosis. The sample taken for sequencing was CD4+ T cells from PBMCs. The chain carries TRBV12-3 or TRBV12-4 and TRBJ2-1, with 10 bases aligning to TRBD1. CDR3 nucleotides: TGTGCCAGCAGTGCACGGACAGGGGGAAAGAACAATGAGCAGTTCTTC. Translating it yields CASSARTGGKNNEQFF.